The T cell receptor (beta chain) described here comes from a study of T cell repertoires in cytomegalovirus infection. Overall study: Recently identified HLA-C-restricted CMV epitopes were used, and well-studied HLA-B-restricted CMV epitopes were used as well. CMV infection together with matching HLA type was indicated by public TCR beta signatures. Findings and caveats of the study: HLA-C-restricted CMV-specific TCR beta clonotypes were dominant in the ex vivo response. Identification of carriers of CMV plus the relevant HLA was achieved through cumulative public TCR beta family frequency.

This CDR3 contains 15 residues. Germline V CDR1 and CDR2: MNHEY, SVGEGT. The V end lost 6 bases, the J end lost 4 bases, and 16 bases lay between the germline ends. TCRdb ran MiXCR on the reads and lists one entry per CDR3 protein. The sample lists fewer than 900,000 distinct CDR3 sequences; 25% to 35% were seen once. Only a few counts were recorded for this clonotype. Its antigen is currently unknown. The sequence was obtained from a human donor in good health (CMV status not recorded). Some clones in this sample may be carry-over from other donors' samples. The source was cultured CD8+ T cells from PBMCs, collected from culture after CMV antigen stimulation. The chain has TRBV6-2 or TRBV6-3 and TRBJ1-5; D gene unclear. This CDR3 is CASRKDLRVNQPQHF. The CDR3 DNA follows: TGTGCCAGCAGAAAGGACCTGCGGGTAAATCAGCCCCAGCATTTT.